There are many counts of the clone carrying this TCR beta chain. Its matching antigen is unknown. These data originate in a study of spatial heterogeneity in lung cancer. Across the study: The average appearance count of each unique TCR and UMI combination in raw reads was more than 9.5. Study-wide findings and caveats: Detection of ubiquitous tumor TCRs in blood was higher at resection than follow-up.

The CDR3 length is 13 residues. CDR1 and CDR2 from the germline V gene are SQVTM and ANQGSEA. The V segment lost 4 bases and the J segment 0 bases; nucleotides outside the gene matches: 3. Time point defined: sample taken at primary tumor resection. The authors sequenced whole RNA from tumor, nontumor lung or frozen PBMC without sorting. TCR cDNA molecules each had a unique molecular identifier. TCRdb re-called the 5' RACE reads with MiXCR, one entry per CDR3 protein. The table has thousands of distinct CDR3 sequences, around 5.9% seen once. The sample was PBMCs, taken at surgery. This clonotype was obtained from a male donor with early-stage non-small cell lung cancer. This chain uses TRBV29-1 with TRBJ2-7; 7 bases agree with TRBD1. CDR3 sequence reads: CSVVTGDSYEQYF. The CDR3 region has the DNA TGCAGCGTTGTAACAGGGGACTCCTACGAGCAGTACTTC.